This T cell receptor (beta chain) was retrieved from a study of T cell changes during pregnancy in multiple sclerosis. The sample holds one count of this clone. The assay was immunoSEQ multiplex PCR, and TCRdb's table has in-frame clones only and misses some. The sample consists of 45,000 to 65,000 clones, 92% of them appearing once. The CDR3 length is 14 residues. V was shortened by 2 bases and J by 1 base, with 7 bases between the two germline ends. The germline V gene encodes CDR1 SGHTA and CDR2 FQGNSA. J is TRBJ2-3 and V is TRBV7-2; no definite D call. Sequenced here: CD4+ T cells from peripheral blood mononuclear cells, sampled after pregnancy. This TCR was recovered from a female donor with multiple sclerosis, enrolled in a pregnancy study. The CDR3 coding sequence is TGTGCCAGCAGCTTATTCCAGGGCACAGATACGCAGTATTTT. The encoded protein is CASSLFQGTDTQYF. The whole variable domain, remainder taken from reference TRBV7-2 and TRBJ2-3, is GAGVSQSPSNKVTEKGKDVELRCDPISGHTALYWYRQSLGQGLEFLIYFQGNSAPDKSGLPSDRFSAERTGGSVSTLTIQRTQQEDSAVYLCASSLFQGTDTQYFGPGTRLTVL.